Below are 19 T cell receptor beta chains sequenced from a single sample in a study of blood T cell repertoires in COVID-19. TCRdb's copy holds only in-frame clones and misses some; the assay was immunoSEQ multiplex PCR. Of under 200,000 clones listed, roughly 77% are singletons. Material: peripheral blood. These receptors all come from an older man with active or convalescent COVID-19.

The chain links TRBV5-4 to TRBJ2-7, with 7 bases aligning to TRBD1. The CDR3 contains 14 residues. Germline V gene lookup returns CDR1 SGHNT and CDR2 YYREEE (reference sequence). With V trimmed by 4 bases and J by 0 bases, 4 bases remained unmatched. CDR3 sequence (DNA): TGTGCCAGCAGCGCACGGGACAGCTCCTACGAGCAGTACTTC. It codes for CASSARDSSYEQYF.

This clone was recorded once. This rearrangement joins TRBV11-2 to TRBJ1-1; D not certain. The CDR3 is 13 amino acids. V was shortened by 2 bases and J by 3 bases, with 7 bases between the two germline ends. CDR1 and CDR2 (germline): SGHAT, FQNNGV. The CDR3 region is CASSLFTDTEAFF. The CDR3 DNA reads TGTGCCAGCAGCTTATTTACAGACACTGAAGCTTTCTTT. Using reference TRBV11-2 and TRBJ1-1 for the parts outside the CDR3, the full variable domain is EAGVAQSPRYKIIEKRQSVAFWCNPISGHATLYWYQQILGQGPKLLIQFQNNGVVDDSQLPKDRFSAERLKGVDSTLKIQPAKLEDSAVYLCASSLFTDTEAFFGQGTRLTVV.

CDR3 protein: CASSLSGVQPQHF. CDR3 nucleotide sequence: TGTGCCAGCAGTTTATCAGGGGTCCAGCCCCAGCATTTT. The V call is TRBV27, the J call TRBJ1-5, with a tentative D call TRBD1 (5 bases). The V end was cut by 0 bases, the J end by 7 bases, with 7 bases between. This CDR3 spans 13 amino acids. Germline V gives CDR1 MNHEY, CDR2 SMNVEV (reference sequence).

This clone was seen a handful of times. Here the CDR3 DNA reads TGCGCCAGCAGCTTGGTCGGACAGGGAAGAGGTTCCGGGGAGCTGTTTTTT. As protein: CASSLVGQGRGSGELFF. J is TRBJ2-2 and V is TRBV5-1, with 8 bases identical to TRBD1. Trimming cost V 0 bases and J 6 bases; bases outside gene matches: 10. There are 17 residues in the CDR3. The germline CDR1 and CDR2 sequences are SGHRS and YFSETQ.

The rearrangement uses TRBV29-1 and TRBJ2-2; a weak D match, TRBD1 (6 bases). V was clipped by 2 bases and J by 3 bases, with 10 bases between them. Germline CDR1 and CDR2: SQVTM and ANQGSEA. CDR3 length: 14 amino acids. For the CDR3, the DNA is TGCAGCGTTGAAATTCAGGGGTACACCGGGGAGCTGTTTTTT. Its translation is CSVEIQGYTGELFF.

V usage is TRBV7-2 and J usage is TRBJ2-1; the D gene is possibly TRBD1 (7 bases). Trimming left V 6 bases short and J 2 bases short, with 17 bases between. This CDR3 contains 16 residues. Germline V lookup: CDR1 SGHTA, CDR2 FQGNSA. The CDR3 sequence: CASSRRGTVTYNEQFF. Written as DNA, the CDR3 is TGTGCCAGCAGTCGCCGGGGGACAGTCACCTACAATGAGCAGTTCTTC.

V is TRBV30 and J is TRBJ2-5; 9 bases align to TRBD1. Germline trimming cut 4 bases from V and 5 bases from J; bases unmatched to any gene: 5. The germline gives CDR1 GTSNPN, CDR2 SVGIG (reference sequence). The length of the CDR3 is 13 residues. For the CDR3, the DNA is TGTGCCTGGAACAGGGGGCTTCGGGAGACCCAGTACTTC. It codes for CAWNRGLRETQYF.

The chain is built from TRBV2 and TRBJ2-3; no reliable D call. From germline, CDR1 is SNHLY and CDR2 FYNNEI. This CDR3 has 12 residues. The V and J ends lost 6 bases and 4 bases respectively, with 8 bases between them. The CDR3 DNA follows: TGTGCCAGCAGCTTCGGTCCAGATACGCAGTATTTT. Translation: CASSFGPDTQYF. Supplemented by reference TRBV2 and TRBJ2-3, the full variable domain reads EPEVTQTPSHQVTQMGQEVILRCVPISNHLYFYWYRQILGQKVEFLVSFYNNEISEKSEIFDDQFSVERPDGSNFTLKIRSTKLEDSAMYFCASSFGPDTQYFGPGTRLTVL.

V usage is TRBV15 and J usage is TRBJ1-5, with 8 nucleotides matching TRBD1. J was trimmed by 3 bases and V by 5 bases; bases with no gene match: 6. The CDR3 covers 15 residues. CDR1 and CDR2 (germline): LNHNV, YYDKDF (reference sequence). CDR3 residues: CATSLGRGPNQPQHF. CDR3 sequence (DNA): TGTGCCACCAGCCTAGGCAGGGGGCCCAATCAGCCCCAGCATTTT.

The chain uses TRBV9 and TRBJ2-7, with 8 bases aligning to TRBD1. Germline loops: CDR1 SGDLS, CDR2 YYNGEE. The CDR3 spans 16 residues. The V segment lost 0 bases and the J segment 5 bases; nucleotides outside the gene matches: 10. The CDR3 loop reads CASSVAGPGGTNEQYF. Here the CDR3 DNA reads TGTGCCAGCAGCGTAGCAGGTCCAGGGGGCACGAACGAGCAGTACTTC.

This chain links TRBV4-3 with TRBJ2-1; TRBD2 matches 8 bases. The length of the CDR3 is 13 residues. Germline V gene data show CDR1 as LGHNA and CDR2 as YSLEER. V was pared by 6 bases and J by 6 bases, with 4 bases of the junction left unmatched. In DNA form, the CDR3 reads TGCGCCAGCAGGCCCACTAGCGGCAATGAGCAGTTCTTC. Protein: CASRPTSGNEQFF.

The chain links TRBV30 to TRBJ2-5; 11 nucleotides match TRBD2. Germline CDR1 is GTSNPN and CDR2 is SVGIG (reference sequence). The CDR3 totals 13 residues. Germline trimming cut 5 bases from V and 5 bases from J; bases unmatched to any gene: 4. CDR3 DNA: TGTGCCTGGCACCTAGCGGGGGGCGAGACCCAGTACTTC. It encodes CAWHLAGGETQYF.

The V gene is TRBV3-1 (or the pseudogene TRBV3-2), the J gene TRBJ1-2; D is possibly TRBD1 (5 bases). The V and J ends lost 4 bases and 5 bases respectively, with 17 bases between them. Germline values: CDR1 LGHDT, CDR2 YNNKEL (reference sequence). The CDR3 sequence is 15 residues long. The CDR3 sequence is CASSLTPQGGYGYTF. In DNA, the CDR3 is TGTGCCAGCAGCCTCACCCCGCAGGGCGGATATGGCTACACCTTC.

This rearrangement joins TRBV19 to TRBJ1-4, with D possibly matching TRBD1 (6 bases). Germline CDR1 reads LNHDA; CDR2 reads SQIVND (reference sequence). The length of the CDR3 is 15 residues. Trimming cost V 5 bases and J 5 bases, with 15 bases left between them. The CDR3 sequence: CASSPPGQSNEKLFF. DNA of the CDR3: TGTGCCAGTAGTCCCCCCGGACAGTCGAATGAAAAACTGTTTTTT.

This chain uses TRBV6-5 with TRBJ1-2; tentative D call: TRBD1 (5 bases). The CDR3 loop spans 15 amino acids. Germline-derived CDR1 and CDR2 are MNHEY and SVGAGI. V lost 7 bases and J lost 0, with 15 bases in between. The CDR3, as DNA: TGTGCCAGCATGGAGACCCAGGGCTCTAACTATGGCTACACCTTC. This encodes CASMETQGSNYGYTF.

This clone showed up just once. This sequence joins TRBV19 and TRBJ2-2; the match to TRBD2 covers 8 bases. The CDR3 is 16 amino acids. V lost 7 bases and J lost 4; bases outside the gene matches: 11. Germline V gene lookup returns CDR1 LNHDA and CDR2 SQIVND (reference sequence). The chain's CDR3 is CASKNRGSGATGELFF. The CDR3 bases are TGTGCCAGTAAAAATCGTGGTAGCGGGGCCACCGGGGAGCTGTTTTTT.

V gene TRBV2 combines with J gene TRBJ1-2; TRBD1 matches 7 bases. The CDR3 loop spans 15 amino acids. Germline lookup yields CDR1 SNHLY and CDR2 FYNNEI. V shed 7 bases, J shed 4 bases, and the junction held 12 bases outside the gene matches. CDR3 amino acids: CASTSSGQKGYGYTF. Here the CDR3 DNA reads TGTGCCAGCACATCATCGGGACAGAAAGGCTATGGCTACACCTTC.

The chain has TRBV27 and TRBJ2-1, with TRBD1 matching over 7 bases. V shed 2 bases and J 0 bases; nucleotides not matched to a gene: 10. Germline CDR1 reads MNHEY; CDR2 reads SMNVEV (reference sequence). This CDR3 is 18 amino acids long. The CDR3 sequence is CASSLRAGGLGSYNEQFF. As DNA, the CDR3 is TGTGCCAGCAGTTTAAGGGCAGGGGGATTGGGCTCCTACAATGAGCAGTTCTTC.

On this clone itself: An end of the junction differs from the germline gene, which may be a read error. The chain uses TRBV7-9 and TRBJ1-2, with D perhaps matching TRBD1 (6 bases). The CDR3 is made up of 13 amino acids. Germline-derived CDR1 and CDR2 are SEHNR and FQNEAQ (reference sequence). DNA of the CDR3: TGTGCCAGCAGCTCCTCGACAGGATCCCCCAGGCCGTTC. Translated, it gives CASSSSTGSPRPF.